This T cell receptor beta chain was sequenced during a study of cytomegalovirus exposure and HLA in healthy donors. The PCR was carried out with 60 Vbeta primers and 13 Jbeta primers. The method was immunoSEQ multiplex PCR; TCRdb's version includes in-frame clones alone and lacks a portion of them. The sample has 150,000 to 200,000 clones, 80% seen once; the top ten hold roughly 1.9%. V lost 2 bases, J lost 2 bases, and 3 bases stayed unmatched. CDR3 length: 14 residues. In germline, CDR1 is SNHLY, CDR2 FYNNEI. Sequenced: PBMCs. This receptor was obtained from a human donor in good health. V usage is TRBV2 and J usage is TRBJ2-7, with 7 positions matching TRBD1. The CDR3 protein is CASSERQGPYEQYF. CDR3 coding DNA: TGTGCCAGCAGTGAAAGACAGGGTCCCTACGAGCAGTACTTC.